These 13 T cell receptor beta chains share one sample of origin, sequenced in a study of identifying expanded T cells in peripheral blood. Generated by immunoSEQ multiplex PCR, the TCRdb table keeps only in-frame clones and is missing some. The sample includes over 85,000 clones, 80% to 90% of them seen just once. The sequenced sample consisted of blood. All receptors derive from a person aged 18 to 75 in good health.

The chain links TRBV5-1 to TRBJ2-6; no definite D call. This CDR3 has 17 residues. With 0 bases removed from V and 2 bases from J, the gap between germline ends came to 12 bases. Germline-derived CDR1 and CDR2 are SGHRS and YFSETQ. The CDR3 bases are TGCGCCAGCAGCTTGGCCGCCAGTGGGGCTGGGGCCAACGTCCTGACTTTC. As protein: CASSLAASGAGANVLTF.

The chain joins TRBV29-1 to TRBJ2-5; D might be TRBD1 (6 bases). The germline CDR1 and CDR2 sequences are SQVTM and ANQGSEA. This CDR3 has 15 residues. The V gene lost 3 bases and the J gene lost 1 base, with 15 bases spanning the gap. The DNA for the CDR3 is TGCAGCGTTGAGGGTGGTTGGACAGCCCAAGAGACCCAGTACTTC. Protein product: CSVEGGWTAQETQYF.

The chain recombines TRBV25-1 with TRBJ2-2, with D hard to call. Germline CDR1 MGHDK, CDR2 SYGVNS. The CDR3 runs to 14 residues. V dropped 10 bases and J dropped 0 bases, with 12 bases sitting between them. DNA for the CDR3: TGTGCCACCAGCCGGCATGCGAACACCGGGGAGCTGTTTTTT. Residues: CATSRHANTGELFF.

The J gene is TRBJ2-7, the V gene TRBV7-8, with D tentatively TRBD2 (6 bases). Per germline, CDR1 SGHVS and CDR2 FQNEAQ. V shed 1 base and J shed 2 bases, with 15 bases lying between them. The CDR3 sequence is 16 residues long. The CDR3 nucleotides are TGTGCCAGCAGCTTAGATCAGAGCGGGTCAGCCTACGAGCAGTACTTC. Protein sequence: CASSLDQSGSAYEQYF.

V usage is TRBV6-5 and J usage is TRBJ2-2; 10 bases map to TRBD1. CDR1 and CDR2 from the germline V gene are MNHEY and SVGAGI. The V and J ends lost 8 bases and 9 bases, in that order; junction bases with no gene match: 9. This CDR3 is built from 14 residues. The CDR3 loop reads CASRRDRGMRELFF. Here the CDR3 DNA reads TGTGCCAGCCGCCGGGACAGGGGCATGCGGGAGCTGTTTTTT.

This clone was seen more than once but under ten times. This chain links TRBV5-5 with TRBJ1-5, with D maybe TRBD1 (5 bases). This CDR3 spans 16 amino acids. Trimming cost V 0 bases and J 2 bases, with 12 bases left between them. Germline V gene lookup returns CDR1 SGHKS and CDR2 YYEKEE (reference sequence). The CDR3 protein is CASSLEAGRGNQPQHF. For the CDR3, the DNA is TGTGCCAGCAGCTTGGAGGCAGGGAGGGGCAATCAGCCCCAGCATTTT.

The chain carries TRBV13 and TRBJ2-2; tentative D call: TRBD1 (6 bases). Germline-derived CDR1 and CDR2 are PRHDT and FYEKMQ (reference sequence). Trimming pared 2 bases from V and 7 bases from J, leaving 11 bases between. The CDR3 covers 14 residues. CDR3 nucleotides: TGTGCCAGCAGCTTACTTACAGGGATCGGGGAGCTGTTTTTT. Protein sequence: CASSLLTGIGELFF.

The CDR3 here is CASGLGEHYEQYF. CDR3 bases: TGTGCTAGTGGTTTGGGGGAACACTACGAGCAGTACTTC. The gene calls are TRBV12-5 and TRBJ2-7; D remains unclear. The CDR3 loop spans 13 amino acids. CDR1 and CDR2 (germline): LGHNT, FRNRAP. The V gene lost 1 base and the J gene lost 3 bases, with 7 bases spanning the gap.

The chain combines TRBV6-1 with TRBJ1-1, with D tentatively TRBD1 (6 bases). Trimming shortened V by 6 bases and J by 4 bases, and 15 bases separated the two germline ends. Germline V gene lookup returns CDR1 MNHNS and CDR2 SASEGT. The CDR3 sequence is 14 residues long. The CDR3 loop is CASRSLGGRTEAFF. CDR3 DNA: TGTGCCAGCAGATCCTTAGGGGGGCGCACTGAAGCTTTCTTT.

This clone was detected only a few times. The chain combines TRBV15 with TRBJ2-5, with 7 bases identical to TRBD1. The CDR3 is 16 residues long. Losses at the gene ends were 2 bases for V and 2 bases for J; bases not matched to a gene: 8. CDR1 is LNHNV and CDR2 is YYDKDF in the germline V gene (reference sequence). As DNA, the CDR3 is TGTGCCACCAGCAGAAGTCCGGGACAGAGACAAGAGACCCAGTACTTC. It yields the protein CATSRSPGQRQETQYF.

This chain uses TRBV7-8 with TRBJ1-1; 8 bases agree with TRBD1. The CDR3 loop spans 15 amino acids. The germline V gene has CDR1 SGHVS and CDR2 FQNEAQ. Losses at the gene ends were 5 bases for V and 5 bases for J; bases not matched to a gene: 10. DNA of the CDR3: TGTGCCAGCAGCATCTCTCGACAGGGGAAAACTGAAGCTTTCTTT. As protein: CASSISRQGKTEAFF. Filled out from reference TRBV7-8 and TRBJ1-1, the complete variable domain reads GAGVSQSPRYKVAKRGQDVALRCDPISGHVSLFWYQQALGQGPEFLTYFQNEAQLDKSGLPSDRFFAERPEGSVSTLKIQRTQQEDSAVYLCASSISRQGKTEAFFGQGTRLTVV.

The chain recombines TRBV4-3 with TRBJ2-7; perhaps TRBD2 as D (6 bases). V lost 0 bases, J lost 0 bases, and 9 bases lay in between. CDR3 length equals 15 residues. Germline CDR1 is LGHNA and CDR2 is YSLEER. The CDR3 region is CASSQDLGSSYEQYF. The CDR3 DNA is TGCGCCAGCAGCCAAGATCTCGGGAGCTCCTACGAGCAGTACTTC.

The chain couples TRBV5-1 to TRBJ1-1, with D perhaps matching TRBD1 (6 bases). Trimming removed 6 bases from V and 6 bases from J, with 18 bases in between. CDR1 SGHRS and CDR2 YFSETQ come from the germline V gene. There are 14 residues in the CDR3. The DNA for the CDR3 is TGCGCCAGCAAACCGTACACAGGGCGGGCTGAAGCTTTCTTT. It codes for CASKPYTGRAEAFF.